This is a list of T cell receptor beta chains from one sample in a study of Ad26.COV2.S vaccination and SARS-CoV-2 variants. Clones were read by immunoSEQ multiplex PCR, and TCRdb kept only the in-frame ones, dropping some. This table has hundreds of thousands of clones, around 90% appearing once. Sequencing used peripheral blood, obtained in a trial of Ad26.COV2.S vaccine versus placebo. The receptor set was obtained from a person between 18 and 60 years old who received the Ad26.COV2.S COVID-19 vaccine or a placebo. Both conserved end residues are part of each CDR3. D genes are given only for firm matches. For some rows the clone size is stated as once, few or many, or as a class when expanded; others skip it.

. | . | TRBJ2-1 | TRBV5-5 | CASIGERGSYNEQFF | TGTGCCAGCATCGGAGAAAGAGGGTCCTACAATGAGCAGTTCTTC
. | . | TRBJ1-1 | TRBV6-5 | CASSYSNLAFF | TGTGCCAGCAGTTACTCAAACTTGGCTTTCTTT
. | . | TRBJ2-6 | TRBV10-3 | CAIFGSGANVLTF | TGTGCCATCTTCGGATCCGGGGCCAACGTCCTGACTTTC
. | . | TRBJ2-1 | TRBV28 | CASTTGLSSYNEQFF | TGTGCCAGCACTACTGGACTCAGCTCCTACAATGAGCAGTTCTTC
. | . | TRBJ1-2 | TRBV30 | CAWRGIRGYTF | TGTGCCTGGCGAGGGATTAGGGGCTACACCTTC
. | . | TRBJ2-2 | TRBV7-2 | CASSLTFRGGGELFF | TGTGCCAGCAGCTTAACATTTCGCGGTGGCGGGGAGCTGTTTTTT
. | . | TRBJ2-5 | TRBV7-9 | CASSPRSEMETQYF | TGTGCCAGCAGCCCAAGATCAGAGATGGAGACCCAGTACTTC
TRBD2 | . | TRBJ2-1 | TRBV7-9 | CASSASGSSYNEQFF | TGTGCCAGCAGCGCTAGCGGTAGCTCCTACAATGAGCAGTTCTTC
. | . | TRBJ1-2 | TRBV18 | CASSPQWNPRGANYGYTF | TGTGCCAGCTCACCACAATGGAACCCTCGGGGAGCTAACTATGGCTACACCTTC
. | . | TRBJ2-7 | TRBV3-1/TRBV3-2 | CASSPEDGLSPLEQYF | TGTGCCAGCAGCCCCGAGGATGGACTTTCCCCTCTCGAGCAGTACTTC
TRBD1 | . | TRBJ2-7 | TRBV2 | CASSRTGYYEQYF | TGTGCCAGCAGTAGGACAGGGTACTACGAGCAGTACTTC
. | . | TRBJ1-1 | TRBV7-9 | CASSLKWGKGEAFF | TGTGCCAGCAGCCTAAAGTGGGGGAAGGGGGAGGCTTTCTTT
TRBD2 | once | TRBJ2-3 | TRBV14 | CASSRTSGRSSDTQYF | TGTGCCAGCAGCCGGACTAGCGGGAGGAGTTCAGATACGCAGTATTTT
. | . | TRBJ2-7 | TRBV18 | CASSPSRRVVDEQYF | TGTGCCAGCTCACCAAGTCGCAGGGTGGTGGACGAGCAGTACTTC
. | . | TRBJ2-6 | TRBV5-4 | CASSYNRRGGANVLTF | TGTGCCAGCAGCTATAACAGACGTGGGGGGGCCAACGTCCTGACTTTC